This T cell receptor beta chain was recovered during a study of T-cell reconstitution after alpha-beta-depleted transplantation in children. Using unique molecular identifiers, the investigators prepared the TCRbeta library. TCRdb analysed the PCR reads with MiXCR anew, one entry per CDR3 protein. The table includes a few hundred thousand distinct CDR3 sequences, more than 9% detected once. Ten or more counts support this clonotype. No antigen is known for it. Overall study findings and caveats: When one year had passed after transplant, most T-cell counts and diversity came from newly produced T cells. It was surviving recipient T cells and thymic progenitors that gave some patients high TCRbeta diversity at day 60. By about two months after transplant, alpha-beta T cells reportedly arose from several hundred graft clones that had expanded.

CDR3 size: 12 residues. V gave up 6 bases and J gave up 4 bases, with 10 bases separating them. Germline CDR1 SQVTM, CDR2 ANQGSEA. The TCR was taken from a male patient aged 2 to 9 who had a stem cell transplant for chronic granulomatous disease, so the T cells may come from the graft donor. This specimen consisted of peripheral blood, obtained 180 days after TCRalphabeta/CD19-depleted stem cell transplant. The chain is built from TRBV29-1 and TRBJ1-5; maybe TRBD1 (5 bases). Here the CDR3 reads CSVGTDNQPQHF. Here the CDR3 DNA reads TGCAGCGTAGGGACGGATAATCAGCCCCAGCATTTT.